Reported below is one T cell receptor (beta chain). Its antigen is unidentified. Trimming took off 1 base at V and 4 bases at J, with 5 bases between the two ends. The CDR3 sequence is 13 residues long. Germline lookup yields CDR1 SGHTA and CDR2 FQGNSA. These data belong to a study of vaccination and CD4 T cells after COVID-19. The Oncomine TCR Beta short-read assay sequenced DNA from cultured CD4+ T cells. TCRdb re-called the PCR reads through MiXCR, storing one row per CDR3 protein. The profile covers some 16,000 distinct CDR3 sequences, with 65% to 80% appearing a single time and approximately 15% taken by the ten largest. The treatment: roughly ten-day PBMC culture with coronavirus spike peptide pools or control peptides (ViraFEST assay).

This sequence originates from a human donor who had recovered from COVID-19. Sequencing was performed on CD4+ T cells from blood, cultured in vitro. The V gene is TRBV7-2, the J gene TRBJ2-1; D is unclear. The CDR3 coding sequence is TGTGCCAGCAGCTTAGAGACATACAATGAGCAGTTCTTC. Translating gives CASSLETYNEQFF.